One sample yielded the 10 T cell receptor beta chains listed below, sequenced in a study of cytomegalovirus exposure and HLA in healthy donors. This PCR relied on a set of 60 Vbeta primers and 13 Jbeta primers. Assay used: immunoSEQ multiplex PCR; TCRdb lists only in-frame clones, some missing. In the table there are about 160,000 clones, 80% of which are singletons. The sequenced sample was PBMCs. Source of these receptors: a male donor in good health and CMV-seropositive.

The chain is built from TRBV5-1 and TRBJ2-7; 10 nucleotides match TRBD2. V shed 0 bases, J shed 4 bases, and the junction held 13 bases outside the gene matches. Germline loops: CDR1 SGHRS, CDR2 YFSETQ. The CDR3 covers 18 residues. In DNA form, the CDR3 reads TGCGCCAGCAGCTTGGGGGGATTCGTAGCGGGAGGCCCATACGAGCAGTACTTC. Translation gives CASSLGGFVAGGPYEQYF. Full variable domain (rest looked up from reference TRBV5-1 and TRBJ2-7): KAGVTQTPRYLIKTRGQQVTLSCSPISGHRSVSWYQQTPGQGLQFLFEYFSETQRNKGNFPGRFSGRQFSNSRSEMNVSTLELGDSALYLCASSLGGFVAGGPYEQYFGPGTRLTVT.

A few counts support this clone. The V gene is TRBV6-1, the J gene TRBJ2-6; 12 positions agree with TRBD2. V trimming: 3 bases; J trimming: 0 bases; junction bases outside the gene matches: 6. CDR1 and CDR2 from the germline V gene are MNHNS and SASEGT. This CDR3 is built from 19 residues. Written as DNA, the CDR3 is TGTGCCAGCAGTGAGGGACTAGCGGGTGGGCACTCTGGGGCCAACGTCCTGACTTTC. Its protein is CASSEGLAGGHSGANVLTF.

The chain joins TRBV27 to TRBJ1-1, with D possibly TRBD1 on 5 matching bases. Trimming took off 2 bases at V and 4 bases at J, with 11 bases between the two ends. Germline V lookup: CDR1 MNHEY, CDR2 SMNVEV (reference sequence). The CDR3 runs to 14 residues. DNA for the CDR3: TGTGCCAGCAGTTTAAAGACAGTTGCCACTGAAGCTTTCTTT. Translating it yields CASSLKTVATEAFF.

The rearrangement links TRBV28 to TRBJ2-1, with D tentatively TRBD1 (6 bases). V was cut by 2 bases and J by 9 bases, with 20 bases left in between. The CDR3 has 16 amino acids. Germline V gene data show CDR1 as MDHEN and CDR2 as SYDVKM. The CDR3 loop is CASSLVGLAGAGEQFF. DNA of the CDR3: TGTGCCAGCAGTTTAGTGGGCCTAGCAGGGGCCGGTGAGCAGTTCTTC. The variable domain in full, with the rest retrieved from reference TRBV28 and TRBJ2-1, is DVKVTQSSRYLVKRTGEKVFLECVQDMDHENMFWYRQDPGLGLRLIYFSYDVKMKEKGDIPEGYSVSREKKERFSLILESASTNQTSMYLCASSLVGLAGAGEQFFGPGTRLTVL.

CDR3 nucleotides: TGTGCCAGCAGCCAAGATCAAGTCGGGACAGGGAACTATGGCTACACCTTC. It translates to CASSQDQVGTGNYGYTF. This sequence joins TRBV4-2 and TRBJ1-2; 9 bases align to TRBD1. The germline CDR1 and CDR2 sequences are LGHNA and YNFKEQ. The CDR3 totals 17 residues. The trim removed 0 bases at V and 2 bases at J, leaving 7 bases unmatched.

The chain uses TRBV7-2 and TRBJ1-2, with 9 bases aligning to TRBD1. The CDR3 has 13 amino acids. The junction had 6 bases not matched to a gene; V was cut back by 5 bases and J by 8 bases. Germline CDR1 reads SGHTA; CDR2 reads FQGNSA. The CDR3 here is CASSLGTGSGYTF. For the CDR3, the DNA is TGTGCCAGCAGCCTCGGGACAGGGAGCGGCTACACCTTC.

The V gene is TRBV9, the J gene TRBJ2-2; 8 bases are shared with TRBD1. Germline values: CDR1 SGDLS, CDR2 YYNGEE. V lost 1 base, J lost 4 bases, and 3 bases stayed unmatched. The CDR3 extends over 15 amino acids. The CDR3: CASSVTQGVTGELFF. CDR3 DNA sequence: TGTGCCAGCAGCGTAACACAGGGGGTCACCGGGGAGCTGTTTTTT.

The DNA for the CDR3 is TGCGCCAGCAGCCAAGACACTACTAATGGCTACACCTTC. Amino acid sequence: CASSQDTTNGYTF. The V call is TRBV4-1, the J call TRBJ1-2; D is ambiguous. CDR1 MGHRA and CDR2 YSYEKL come from the germline V gene. V lost 0 bases and J 6 bases, leaving 8 bases between the germline ends. This CDR3 comprises 13 residues.

To note about this clone: At one of its ends the junction is not consistent with the germline gene, which may arise from a read error. V usage is TRBV7-9 and J usage is TRBJ2-1; TRBD2 matches at 12 bases. The CDR3 is made up of 14 amino acids. Germline CDR1 SEHNR, CDR2 FQNEAQ (reference sequence). For the CDR3, the DNA is TGTTCCAGCTCCACTAGCGGGAGGAACAATGAGCAGTTCTTC. This encodes CSSSTSGRNNEQFF. Supplemented by reference TRBV7-9 and TRBJ2-1, the full variable domain reads DTGVSQNPRHKITKRGQNVTFRCDPISEHNRLYWYRQTLGQGPEFLTYFQNEAQLEKSRLLSDRFSAERPKGSFSTLEIQRTEQGDSAMYLCSSSTSGRNNEQFFGPGTRLTVL.

V and J are TRBV27 and TRBJ1-2, with 7 bases identical to TRBD1. Germline CDR1 MNHEY, CDR2 SMNVEV (reference sequence). V shed 5 bases, J shed 7 bases, and the junction held 4 bases outside the gene matches. CDR3 length: 12 amino acids. The CDR3 region is CASSLKGAGYTF. In DNA, the CDR3 is TGTGCCAGCAGTCTCAAGGGGGCTGGCTACACCTTC.